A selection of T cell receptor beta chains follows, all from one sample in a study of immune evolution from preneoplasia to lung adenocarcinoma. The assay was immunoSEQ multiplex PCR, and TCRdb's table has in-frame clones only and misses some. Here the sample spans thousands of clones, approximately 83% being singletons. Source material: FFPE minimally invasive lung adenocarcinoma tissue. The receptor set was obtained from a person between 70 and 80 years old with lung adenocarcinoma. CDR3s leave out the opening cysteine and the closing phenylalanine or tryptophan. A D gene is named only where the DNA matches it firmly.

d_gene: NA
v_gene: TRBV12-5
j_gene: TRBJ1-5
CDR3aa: ASGLAKGNQPQH

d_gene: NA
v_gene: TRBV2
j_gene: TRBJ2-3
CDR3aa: ASSARTFSTDTQY

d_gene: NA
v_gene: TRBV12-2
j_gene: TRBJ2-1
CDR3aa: ASRLGDHRGAINEQF

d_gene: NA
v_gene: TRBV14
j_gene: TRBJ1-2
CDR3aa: ASSQRTRGGYT

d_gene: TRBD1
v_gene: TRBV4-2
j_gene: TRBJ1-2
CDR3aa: ASSRTGVGYT

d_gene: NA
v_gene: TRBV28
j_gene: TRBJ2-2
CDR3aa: ASSLVIRGPGTGELF

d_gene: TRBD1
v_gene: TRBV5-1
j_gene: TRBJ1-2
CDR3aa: ASSRLTGGANYGYT

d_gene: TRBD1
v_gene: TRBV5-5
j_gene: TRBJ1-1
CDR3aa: ASSSGQAEAF

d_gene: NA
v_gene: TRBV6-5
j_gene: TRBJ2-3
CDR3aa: ASSASGATQY

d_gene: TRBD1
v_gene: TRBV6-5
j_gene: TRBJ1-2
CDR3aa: ASKTGLDYGYT

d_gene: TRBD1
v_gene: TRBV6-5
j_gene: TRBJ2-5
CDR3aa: ASTNDREETQY

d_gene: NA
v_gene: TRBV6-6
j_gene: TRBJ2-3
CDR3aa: ASSYPPRGWTDTQY

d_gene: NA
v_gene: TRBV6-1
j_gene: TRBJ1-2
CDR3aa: ASRADQGNYGYT

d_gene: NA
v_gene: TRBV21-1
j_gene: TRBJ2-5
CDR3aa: ARGTSVETQY

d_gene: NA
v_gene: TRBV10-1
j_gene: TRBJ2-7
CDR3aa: ARNGSYEQY

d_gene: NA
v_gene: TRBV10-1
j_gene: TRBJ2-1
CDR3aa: ASSDLGPNEQF

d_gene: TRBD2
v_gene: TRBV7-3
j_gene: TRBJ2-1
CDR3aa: ASSLGLAGGGQF

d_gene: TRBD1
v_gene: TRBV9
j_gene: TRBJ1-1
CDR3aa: ASSAGTGPVAF

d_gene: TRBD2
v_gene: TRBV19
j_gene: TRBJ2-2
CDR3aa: ASSTRLAGDTGELF

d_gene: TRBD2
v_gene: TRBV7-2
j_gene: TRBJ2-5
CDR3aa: ASSPRLAWEETQY

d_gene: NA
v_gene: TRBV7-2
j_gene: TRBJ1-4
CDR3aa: ASSLAAQSEKLF

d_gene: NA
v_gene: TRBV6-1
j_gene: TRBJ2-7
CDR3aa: ASSLNRVAYEQY

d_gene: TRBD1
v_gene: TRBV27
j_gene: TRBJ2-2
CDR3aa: ASSDATGFNTGELF

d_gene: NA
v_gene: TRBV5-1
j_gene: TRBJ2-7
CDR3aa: ASSGGGHNYEQY

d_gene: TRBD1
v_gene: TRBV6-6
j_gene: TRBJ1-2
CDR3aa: ASSDRGNYGYT

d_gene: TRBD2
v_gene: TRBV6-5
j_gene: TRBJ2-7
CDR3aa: ASSGGTSGIYEQY

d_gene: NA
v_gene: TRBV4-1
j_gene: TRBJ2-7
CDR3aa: ASSISGTPSYEQY

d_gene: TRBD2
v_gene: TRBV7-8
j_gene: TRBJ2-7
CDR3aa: ASSLGSGAYEQY

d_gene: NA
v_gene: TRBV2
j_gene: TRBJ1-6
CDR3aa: ASTDFPNSPLH

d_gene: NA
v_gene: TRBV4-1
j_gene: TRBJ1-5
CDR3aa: ASSLSERGDQPQH

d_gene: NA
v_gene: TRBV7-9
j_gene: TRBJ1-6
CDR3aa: ASSLFQVSSYNSPLH

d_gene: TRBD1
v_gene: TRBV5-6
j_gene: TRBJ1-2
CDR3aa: ASSLGTRQGRSGYT

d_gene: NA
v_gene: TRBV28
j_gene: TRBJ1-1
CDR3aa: ASSTRKGMNTEAF